The rows below give T cell receptor beta chains drawn from one sample of a study of human T cells and chemical hapten exposure. Using its own MiXCR run on the RACE reads, TCRdb lists one record per CDR3 protein. The sample records some 200,000 distinct CDR3 sequences, 20% to 25% being singletons. The sample was whole blood, taken in connection with sensitization to the hapten diphenylcyclopropenone (DPC). The source is a woman between 50 and 59 years old with alopecia areata. Some clones in this sample may be carry-over from other donors' samples. CDR3s include the opening cysteine and the closing phenylalanine or tryptophan. A D gene is named only where the DNA matches it firmly. Clone size is given for some rows only: seen once, a few or many times, or a class if the clone is expanded.

V: TRBV5-6; J: TRBJ2-3; D: TRBD2; size: -; DNA: TGTGCCAGCAGCTTCGGTAGCGGGAGGGCGAGCACAGATACGCAGTATTTT; CDR3: CASSFGSGRASTDTQYF
V: TRBV7-2; J: TRBJ2-2; D: TRBD2; size: -; DNA: TGTGCCAGCAGCCGGGACTATACCGGGGAGCTGTTTTTT; CDR3: CASSRDYTGELFF
V: TRBV5-1; J: TRBJ2-5; D: TRBD1; size: -; DNA: TGCGCCAGCAGCAAGAGGACAGGCTCTGGGGTGACCCAGTACTTC; CDR3: CASSKRTGSGVTQYF
V: TRBV10-3; J: TRBJ2-7; D: TRBD2; size: few; DNA: TGTGCCATCAGTGAGGGACTAGTCTCCTACGAGCAGTACTTC; CDR3: CAISEGLVSYEQYF
V: TRBV6-5; J: TRBJ2-2; D: TRBD2; size: -; DNA: TGTGCCAGCAGCCCCATAGCGGGAAGAGCCGGCGGGGAGCTGTTTTTT; CDR3: CASSPIAGRAGGELFF
V: TRBV4-2; J: TRBJ1-2; D: -; size: -; DNA: TGTGCCAGCAGCCAAGATGGAGAGAATGGCTACACCTTC; CDR3: CASSQDGENGYTF
V: TRBV20-1; J: TRBJ2-1; D: TRBD2; size: few; DNA: TGCAGTGCCCAAGTGGTAGCGGGGGGCTCCTACAATGAGCAGTTCTTC; CDR3: CSAQVVAGGSYNEQFF
V: TRBV5-1; J: TRBJ2-3; D: TRBD2; size: once; DNA: TGCGCCAGCAGCTCGACTAGCGGGAGAGTAACAGATACGCAGTATTTT; CDR3: CASSSTSGRVTDTQYF
V: TRBV7-2; J: TRBJ2-7; D: -; size: -; DNA: TGTGCCAGCAGCCCCATACCCTCCTACGAGCAGTACTTC; CDR3: CASSPIPSYEQYF
V: TRBV9; J: TRBJ2-2; D: -; size: few; DNA: TGTGCCAGCAGCGTAGGAGGAGCTAGGGGCGCGACCGGGGAGCTGTTTTTT; CDR3: CASSVGGARGATGELFF
V: TRBV27; J: TRBJ2-4; D: -; size: -; DNA: TGTGCCAGCAGTTTATTTTCCCAGATTACCTTGCCGGGGAACATTCAGTACTTC; CDR3: CASSLFSQITLPGNIQYF
V: TRBV3-1; J: TRBJ1-4; D: -; size: few; DNA: TGTGCCAGCAGCCGAAGAGGGTTAACTAATGAAAAACTGTTTTTT; CDR3: CASSRRGLTNEKLFF
V: TRBV2; J: TRBJ2-5; D: -; size: few; DNA: TGTGCCAGCAGAAGAGAGATGCAAGAGACCCAGTACTTC; CDR3: CASRREMQETQYF
V: TRBV5-1; J: TRBJ2-2; D: -; size: many; DNA: TGCGCCAGCAGCTTGGACAGGGTCGGCACCGGGGAGCTGTTTTTT; CDR3: CASSLDRVGTGELFF
V: TRBV14; J: TRBJ1-2; D: -; size: -; DNA: TGTGCCAGCAGCCCCTCCGGGGGCCCTTATGGCTACACCTTC; CDR3: CASSPSGGPYGYTF
V: TRBV5-5; J: TRBJ1-4; D: -; size: -; DNA: TGTGCCAGCAGCCTCACGGACAATCGGAATGAAAAACTGTTTTTT; CDR3: CASSLTDNRNEKLFF
V: TRBV20-1; J: TRBJ1-6; D: TRBD1; size: many; DNA: TGCAGTGCTAGCCCGCTCGGGGCAGGGGGGAATTCACCCCTCCACTTT; CDR3: CSASPLGAGGNSPLHF
V: TRBV5-1; J: TRBJ2-1; D: -; size: few; DNA: TGCGCCAGCAGCTTGGCCGGCTCTAGCTCCTACAATGAGCAGTTCTTC; CDR3: CASSLAGSSSYNEQFF
V: TRBV19; J: TRBJ2-7; D: TRBD2; size: -; DNA: TGTGCCAGTAGTATCATGGCTAGCGGGCCCTACGAGCAGTACTTC; CDR3: CASSIMASGPYEQYF
V: TRBV20-1; J: TRBJ2-1; D: -; size: -; DNA: TGCAGTGCTAGAGATTCTAAGCGGTCCTACAATGAGCAGTTCTTC; CDR3: CSARDSKRSYNEQFF
V: TRBV5-1; J: TRBJ2-5; D: TRBD2; size: -; DNA: TGCGCCAGCAGCAAGCGACTAGCGGGACAAGAGACCCAGTACTTC; CDR3: CASSKRLAGQETQYF
V: TRBV5-6; J: TRBJ2-1; D: TRBD2; size: few; DNA: TGTGCCAGCAGGGCCTTAGGGGGACTAGCGCACAATGAGCAGTTCTTC; CDR3: CASRALGGLAHNEQFF